The next 18 T cell receptor beta chains were all read from a single sample in a study of radiotherapy plus CTLA-4 blockade in lung cancer. The table came from immunoSEQ multiplex PCR; TCRdb's copy has only in-frame clones and leaves some out. Of some 64,000 clones listed, 76% are singletons. The sequenced sample was peripheral blood, obtained from a patient treated with radiotherapy plus ipilimumab. The receptors originated from a human donor with non-small cell lung cancer whose response to radiotherapy plus ipilimumab could not be evaluated. Some clones in this sample may be carry-over from other donors' samples.

V gene TRBV6-5 combines with J gene TRBJ1-6; no clear D. Trimming left V 3 bases short and J 0 bases short, with 9 bases between. The CDR3 extends over 16 amino acids. Germline V gene sequence: CDR1 MNHEY, CDR2 SVGAGI. The CDR3 nucleotides read TGTGCCAGCAGTTATGAGATGAGCTCCTATAATTCACCCCTCCACTTT. Protein: CASSYEMSSYNSPLHF.

The chain combines TRBV28 with TRBJ2-7; 8 bases map to TRBD1. The CDR3 contains 12 residues. CDR1 is MDHEN, CDR2 SYDVKM, per germline. J was trimmed by 4 bases and V by 5 bases; bases with no gene match: 1. CDR3 coding DNA: TGTGCCAGCAGTCGACAGGGGTACGAGCAGTACTTC. It specifies CASSRQGYEQYF.

This sequence joins TRBV23-1 and TRBJ2-7; 8 bases map to TRBD2. TRBV23-1 carries the ORF label, with uncertain function. V was clipped by 4 bases and J by 0 bases; unmatched bases: 8. This CDR3 comprises 16 residues. This chain's CDR3 is CASSPGGDGSSYEQYF. CDR3 in DNA: TGCGCCAGCAGTCCGGGGGGGGACGGCAGCTCCTACGAGCAGTACTTC.

The rearrangement joins TRBV11-2 to TRBJ2-7, with TRBD2 matching over 8 bases. The ends lost 5 bases at V and 4 bases at J; junction bases unmatched: 10. The length of the CDR3 is 15 residues. Germline lookup yields CDR1 SGHAT and CDR2 FQNNGV. CDR3 DNA sequence: TGTGCCAGCAGCCCAAGGGTGCGGGGGGATTACGAGCAGTACTTC. Residues: CASSPRVRGDYEQYF. Full variable domain (missing parts from reference TRBV11-2 and TRBJ2-7): EAGVAQSPRYKIIEKRQSVAFWCNPISGHATLYWYQQILGQGPKLLIQFQNNGVVDDSQLPKDRFSAERLKGVDSTLKIQPAKLEDSAVYLCASSPRVRGDYEQYFGPGTRLTVT.

The J gene is TRBJ1-1, the V gene TRBV9; TRBD1 matches 8 bases. Germline V gives CDR1 SGDLS, CDR2 YYNGEE. This CDR3 has 14 amino acids. J lost 4 bases, V lost 4 bases, and 6 bases had no gene match. CDR3: CASSPQGAGTEAFF. The CDR3, as DNA: TGTGCCAGCAGCCCTCAGGGGGCTGGCACTGAAGCTTTCTTT.

V and J are TRBV5-1 and TRBJ2-7; 10 bases match TRBD1. CDR1 is SGHRS and CDR2 is YFSETQ in the germline V gene. This CDR3 has 15 amino acids. Trimming removed 2 bases from V and 3 bases from J; junction bases left unmatched: 5. The CDR3 DNA reads as TGCGCCAGCAGCTTATCGACAGGGGGCTTCTACGAGCAGTACTTC. It codes for CASSLSTGGFYEQYF.

The chain joins TRBV28 to TRBJ1-5; possible D gene TRBD1, 6 bases. The CDR3 is 15 amino acids. Between the trimmed V and J ends, which lost 6 bases and 6 bases, there was a span of 18 bases. Germline V CDR1 and CDR2: MDHEN, SYDVKM. The CDR3 reads CASRKTGIQGQPQHF. In DNA, the CDR3 is TGTGCCAGCAGAAAAACAGGGATTCAGGGTCAGCCCCAGCATTTT.

J is TRBJ2-3 and V is TRBV7-2; 10 positions agree with TRBD2. The CDR3 consists of 14 residues. The germline CDR1 and CDR2 sequences are SGHTA and FQGNSA. After removal of 1 base from V and 8 bases from J, the junction contained 3 bases not matched to a gene. CDR3 residues: CASSLDPSGGTQYF. The CDR3 coding sequence is TGTGCCAGCAGCTTAGACCCTAGCGGGGGTACGCAGTATTTT.

This sequence joins TRBV28 and TRBJ1-4; 9 bases fit TRBD1. After removal of 5 bases from V and 7 bases from J, the junction contained 8 bases not matched to a gene. The CDR3 has 15 amino acids. Germline V gene sequence: CDR1 MDHEN, CDR2 SYDVKM. CDR3 nucleotide sequence: TGTGCCAGCAGTCGGATGACAGGGGGAGGTGAAAAACTGTTTTTT. This sequence encodes CASSRMTGGGEKLFF. The full variable domain, rest sourced from reference TRBV28 and TRBJ1-4, is DVKVTQSSRYLVKRTGEKVFLECVQDMDHENMFWYRQDPGLGLRLIYFSYDVKMKEKGDIPEGYSVSREKKERFSLILESASTNQTSMYLCASSRMTGGGEKLFFGSGTQLSVL.

V usage is TRBV18 and J usage is TRBJ1-5, with 7 bases identical to TRBD1. V was pared by 2 bases and J by 2 bases, with 0 bases of the junction left unmatched. Germline V gene lookup returns CDR1 KGHSH and CDR2 LQKENI. The CDR3 is 14 amino acids. CDR3 in amino acids: CASSPDRGNQPQHF. CDR3 DNA: TGTGCCAGCTCACCAGACAGGGGCAATCAGCCCCAGCATTTT.

The chain uses TRBV6-5 and TRBJ2-7; D unresolved. CDR1 is MNHEY and CDR2 is SVGAGI in the germline V gene. Trimming removed 4 bases from V and 4 bases from J, with 5 bases in between. The CDR3 totals 11 residues. In DNA, the CDR3 is TGTGCCAGCAGTTCTAAATACGAGCAGTACTTC. It translates to CASSSKYEQYF.

This sequence joins TRBV4-1 and TRBJ2-1; 10 nucleotides align to TRBD2. The CDR3 sequence is 17 residues long. Germline V gene sequence: CDR1 MGHRA, CDR2 YSYEKL. Trimming at V came to 1 base and at J to 4 bases, leaving 7 bases not matched to a gene. For the CDR3, the DNA is TGCGCCAGCAGCCAAGGGCTAGCGGGGGCCACTTACAATGAGCAGTTCTTC. It is translated as CASSQGLAGATYNEQFF.

This chain connects TRBV7-8 to TRBJ2-7; D possibly corresponds to TRBD1 (5 bases). The V end lost 1 base, the J end lost 2 bases, and 6 bases lay between the germline ends. Germline V CDR1 and CDR2: SGHVS, FQNEAQ. This CDR3 is 13 amino acids long. The CDR3 bases are TGTGCCAGCAGCTTAGACAGGACCTACGAGCAGTACTTC. This translates into CASSLDRTYEQYF.

The chain is built from TRBV19 and TRBJ2-1; TRBD1 matches at 8 bases. V lost 7 bases and J lost 9; bases outside the gene matches: 11. From germline, CDR1 is LNHDA and CDR2 SQIVND (reference sequence). This CDR3 is 14 amino acids long. CDR3: CASNQDRVASEQFF. The DNA for the CDR3 is TGTGCCAGTAATCAGGACAGGGTTGCGAGTGAGCAGTTCTTC.

In DNA, the CDR3 is TGTGCCAGCAGCTTATATACTAGCAACGAGCAGTACTTC. It is translated as CASSLYTSNEQYF. V usage is TRBV7-2 and J usage is TRBJ2-7, with a possible D match to TRBD2 (6 bases). This CDR3 contains 13 residues. Trimming shortened V by 2 bases and J by 5 bases, and 10 bases separated the two germline ends. Germline values: CDR1 SGHTA, CDR2 FQGNSA.

The chain employs TRBV2 and TRBJ1-6; maybe TRBD1 (5 bases). Trimming removed 3 bases from V and 0 bases from J, with 9 bases in between. Germline-derived CDR1 and CDR2 are SNHLY and FYNNEI. The CDR3 extends over 16 amino acids. CDR3 amino acids: CASSDRTGSYNSPLHF. In nucleotides, the CDR3 is TGTGCCAGCAGTGACCGTACAGGCTCCTATAATTCACCCCTCCACTTT.

The sample holds a few counts of this clone. The chain couples TRBV7-2 to TRBJ2-1, with a possible D match to TRBD1 (5 bases). CDR1 is SGHTA and CDR2 is FQGNSA in the germline V gene. The CDR3 spans 16 residues. Trimming cost V 1 base and J 6 bases, with 16 bases left between them. The CDR3 bases are TGTGCCAGCAGCTTAGTTATTGGGGCGCAAGGCAATGAGCAGTTCTTC. Translation: CASSLVIGAQGNEQFF.

The V call is TRBV29-1, the J call TRBJ2-5; TRBD2 matches 10 bases. Germline V gene lookup returns CDR1 SQVTM and CDR2 ANQGSEA. V lost 2 bases to trimming and J lost 1 base; unmatched junction nucleotides: 4. This CDR3 region has 15 residues. CDR3 residues: CSVERLAGAQETQYF. The DNA of the CDR3 is TGCAGCGTTGAACGGCTAGCGGGGGCCCAAGAGACCCAGTACTTC.